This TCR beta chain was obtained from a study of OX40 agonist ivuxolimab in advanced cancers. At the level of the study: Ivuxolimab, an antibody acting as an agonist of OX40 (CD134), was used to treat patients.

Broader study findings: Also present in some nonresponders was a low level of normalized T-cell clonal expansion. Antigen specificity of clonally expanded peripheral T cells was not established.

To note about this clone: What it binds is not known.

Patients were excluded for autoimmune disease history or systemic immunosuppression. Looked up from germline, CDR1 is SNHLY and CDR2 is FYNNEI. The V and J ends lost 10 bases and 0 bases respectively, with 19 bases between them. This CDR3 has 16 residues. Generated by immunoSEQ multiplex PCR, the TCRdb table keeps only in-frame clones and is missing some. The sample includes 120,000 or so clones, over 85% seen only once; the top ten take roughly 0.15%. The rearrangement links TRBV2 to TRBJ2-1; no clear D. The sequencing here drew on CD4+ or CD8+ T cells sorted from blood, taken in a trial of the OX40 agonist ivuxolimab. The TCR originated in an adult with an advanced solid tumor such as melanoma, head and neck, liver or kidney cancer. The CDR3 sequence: CATQAVLPSSYNEQFF. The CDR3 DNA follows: TGTGCCACCCAGGCGGTACTACCTAGCTCCTACAATGAGCAGTTCTTC.